The 2 T cell receptor beta chains listed next were all sequenced from one sample in a study of T cell responses to AZD1222 COVID-19 vaccine. Sequenced by immunoSEQ multiplex PCR; TCRdb stores in-frame clones only, minus some. This repertoire shows around 96,000 clones, roughly 86% found once; its top ten account for around 5.9%. The input for sequencing was peripheral blood, taken 28 days after the second AZD1222 dose. The receptor source for this set is an adult who received the AZD1222 COVID-19 vaccine.

The CDR3 DNA sequence: TGCGCCAGCAGCCCCCGAGAAGCAACCTACGAGCAGTACTTC. Translating it yields CASSPREATYEQYF. V gene TRBV5-1 combines with J gene TRBJ2-7; D is unclear. CDR3 size: 14 residues. The V and J ends lost 4 bases and 2 bases respectively, with 13 bases between them. Germline CDR1 is SGHRS and CDR2 is YFSETQ.

This clone appeared a few times. The J gene is TRBJ2-1, the V gene TRBV6-2 or TRBV6-3; TRBD1 aligns across 9 bases. CDR1 and CDR2 (germline): MNHEY, SVGEGT. The length of the CDR3 is 13 residues. Trimming at V came to 6 bases and at J to 7 bases, leaving 4 bases not matched to a gene. The CDR3 DNA is TGTGCCAGCAGCGACAGGGGGGAAAATGAGCAGTTCTTC. Translation gives CASSDRGENEQFF.